This passage covers 27 T cell receptor beta chains from one sample sequenced in a study of T cell repertoires in cytomegalovirus infection (dated by TCRdb to the late 2010s). TCRdb records Illumina HiSeq 1500 as the sequencer. The raw public reads went through TCRdb reprocessing: fastp at Q25, MiXCR clone calling, in-frame beta chains kept. Every entry covers one CDR3 protein and lists the most common genes and DNA from its rows. For this sample there are 680,000 or so distinct CDR3 sequences; approximately 34% appear just once. Of the sample, around 2.8% falls within the top ten clones. Sequenced material: PBMCs. Receptors were obtained from a human donor in good health (CMV status not recorded). Some clones in this sample may be carry-over from other donors' samples.

For this clonotype: One end of the junction does not line up with germline, which may come from a read error. The CDR3 spells CASSLDRVNSAETLFF. Here the CDR3 DNA reads TGTGCCAGCAGCTTAGACAGGGTGAATTCGGCGGAAACACTGTTTTTT. The chain recombines TRBV7-9 with TRBJ1-4, with D tentatively TRBD1 (6 bases). CDR1 is SEHNR, CDR2 FQNEAQ, per germline (reference sequence). The CDR3 has 16 residues.

With regard to this clonotype: Without the conserved terminal phenylalanine or tryptophan, this CDR3 likely stems from a read error. The chain recombines TRBV24-1 with TRBJ2-2; 7 positions match TRBD2. The CDR3 is 16 residues long. The germline CDR1 and CDR2 sequences are KGHDR and SFDVKD. J gave up 7 bases and V 3 bases, and 10 bases lay outside the gene matches. The CDR3 sequence: CATSDVESAGVGELFS. CDR3 coding DNA: TGTGCCACCAGTGATGTTGAGAGCGCGGGGGTCGGGGAGCTGTTTTCT.

This clonotype was counted a few times. The chain is built from TRBV11-2 and TRBJ2-3; 8 bases fit TRBD2. Losses at the gene ends were 6 bases for V and 1 base for J; bases not matched to a gene: 15. CDR3 length equals 18 residues. The germline CDR1 and CDR2 sequences are SGHAT and FQNNGV. CDR3 nucleotides: TGTGCCAGCAGTCCACGGGGCCATAGCGGGAAGGGCACAGATACGCAGTATTTT. Amino acids: CASSPRGHSGKGTDTQYF.

DNA of the CDR3: TGCGCCAGCAGCTTGGAGGACAGCCGGGGGAAACTGTTTTTT. This translates into CASSLEDSRGKLFF. This sequence joins TRBV5-1 and TRBJ1-4, with D perhaps matching TRBD1 (6 bases). Germline values: CDR1 SGHRS, CDR2 YFSETQ. Deletions cut 0 bases from V and 11 bases from J, with 14 bases between. The CDR3 loop spans 14 amino acids.

This clonotype is a singleton in its sample. The rearrangement joins TRBV19 to TRBJ1-2; no definite D call. Trimming took off 3 bases at V and 5 bases at J, with 7 bases between the two ends. Germline V gene data show CDR1 as LNHDA and CDR2 as SQIVND (reference sequence). The CDR3 is made up of 12 amino acids. CDR3 sequence (DNA): TGTGCCAGTAGTATCCTGGGATATGGCTACACCTTC. Its protein product is CASSILGYGYTF.

V and J are TRBV2 and TRBJ2-5; TRBD1 is a possible D gene (5 bases). Trimming took off 2 bases at V and 3 bases at J, with 10 bases between the two ends. CDR3 size: 14 residues. CDR1 and CDR2 (germline): SNHLY, FYNNEI. CDR3 loop: CASSEFPGKETQYF. The CDR3, as DNA: TGTGCCAGCAGTGAATTCCCAGGGAAAGAGACCCAGTACTTC.

Points on this clonotype: Because the CDR3's place on the DNA is in doubt, the DNA is left out and the CDR3 is given as listed by TCRdb. The CDR3 protein is CISVPEAYRGGVSYNEQFF. The chain joins TRBV7-5 to TRBJ2-1; the table's D call of TRBD1 was not tested on the DNA. TRBV7-5 is listed as a pseudogene. The CDR3 is 19 residues long, counting both termini.

The chain employs TRBV7-2 and TRBJ1-2, with TRBD1 as a possible D gene (5 bases). The CDR3 has 13 amino acids. Germline loops: CDR1 SGHTA, CDR2 FQGNSA. V was clipped by 5 bases and J by 2 bases, with 9 bases between them. CDR3 nucleotide sequence: TGTGCCAGCAGCGGCAGGGAGAACTATGGCTACACCTTC. This translates into CASSGRENYGYTF. Based on the CDR3 plus reference TRBV7-2 and TRBJ1-2, the full variable domain is GAGVSQSPSNKVTEKGKDVELRCDPISGHTALYWYRQSLGQGLEFLIYFQGNSAPDKSGLPSDRFSAERTGGSVSTLTIQRTQQEDSAVYLCASSGRENYGYTFGSGTRLTVV.

This clonotype was picked up a small number of times. The CDR3 coding sequence is TGTGCCAGCAGTTTATCCTCAGGGGGCAAAATGAACACTGAAGCTTTCTTT. It yields the protein CASSLSSGGKMNTEAFF. V gene TRBV28 combines with J gene TRBJ1-1, with 8 positions matching TRBD1. J lost 0 bases, V lost 1 base, and 7 bases had no gene match. This CDR3 region has 17 residues. The germline V gene has CDR1 MDHEN and CDR2 SYDVKM.

This clonotype was counted a few times. The chain employs TRBV12-3 or TRBV12-4 and TRBJ2-3; 7 bases fit TRBD1. The length of the CDR3 is 15 residues. Trimming removed 5 bases from V and 4 bases from J; junction bases left unmatched: 9. CDR3 sequence (DNA): TGTGCCAGCAGTATAACAGGGGTTCAGTCAGATACGCAGTATTTT. It is translated as CASSITGVQSDTQYF.

The chain uses TRBV4-1 and TRBJ1-1; D is unclear. The CDR3 loop spans 15 amino acids. CDR1 and CDR2 from the germline V gene are MGHRA and YSYEKL. V was pared by 4 bases and J by 2 bases, with 14 bases between. CDR3 DNA sequence: TGCGCCAGCAGCCGGGATCAGTCCCCTAACACTGAAGCTTTCTTT. Protein: CASSRDQSPNTEAFF.

Note on this clonotype: The junction does not match germline at one end; this may be a read error. The V gene is TRBV19, the J gene TRBJ1-4; the D is unclear. There are 14 residues in the CDR3. CDR1 is LNHDA and CDR2 is SQIVND in the germline V gene (reference sequence). The CDR3 coding sequence is TGTGCTAGTACCCCGGGTGGAGGAAGAGAAAAACTGTTTTTT. It translates to CASTPGGGREKLFF.

This clonotype was observed a few times. J is TRBJ1-5 and V is TRBV7-2; D gene ambiguous. Trimming took off 1 base at V and 1 base at J, with 17 bases between the two ends. Germline V CDR1 and CDR2: SGHTA, FQGNSA. CDR3 length: 18 amino acids. Written as DNA, the CDR3 is TGTGCCAGCAGCTTAGACGGGTATTCTGGTATAAGCAATCAGCCCCAGCATTTT. Its translation is CASSLDGYSGISNQPQHF.

A word on this clonotype: Germline and junction disagree at one end, which may indicate a read error. The V gene is TRBV19, the J gene TRBJ2-2; D is possibly TRBD2 (5 bases). Germline V gene data show CDR1 as LNHDA and CDR2 as SQIVND (reference sequence). The CDR3 runs 14 residues. CDR3: CASNFQMNTGERFF. The CDR3, as DNA: TGTGCCAGTAATTTTCAAATGAACACCGGGGAGCGGTTTTTT.

This clonotype was counted only a few times. The V gene is TRBV3-1, the J gene TRBJ2-1, with D possibly TRBD2 on 6 matching bases. Trimming shortened V by 4 bases and J by 4 bases, and 14 bases separated the two germline ends. CDR1 is LGHDT, CDR2 YNNKEL, per germline (reference sequence). The CDR3 is 15 residues long. For the CDR3, the DNA is TGTGCCAGCAGCCCATTACGGGAGAGGTACAATGAGCAGTTCTTC. Its protein is CASSPLRERYNEQFF.

The chain is built from TRBV2 and TRBJ1-4, with no clear D. The V and J ends lost 8 bases and 8 bases respectively, with 15 bases between them. The CDR3 spans 13 residues. CDR1 SNHLY and CDR2 FYNNEI come from the germline V gene. The CDR3 nucleotides read TGTGCCAGCGAATATGACGGGCGCGAAAAACTGTTTTTT. Protein product: CASEYDGREKLFF.

This chain links TRBV7-9 with TRBJ2-3; no clear D. The CDR3 consists of 18 residues. The V end was cut by 7 bases, the J end by 4 bases, with 27 bases between. Germline loops: CDR1 SEHNR, CDR2 FQNEAQ (reference sequence). CDR3 nucleotide sequence: TGTGCCAGCACCTCCCCACAAGGCAGGCTTTTTTCATCAGATACGCAGTATTTT. It encodes CASTSPQGRLFSSDTQYF.

With respect to this clonotype: Since no conserved phenylalanine or tryptophan closes the CDR3, a read error is the likely cause. This chain uses TRBV30 with TRBJ2-7, with D unresolved. Per germline, CDR1 GTSNPN and CDR2 SVGIG (reference sequence). The CDR3 length is 11 residues. Trimming stripped 5 bases from V and 2 bases from J, with 7 bases between. The CDR3 is CAWQYTYEQYL. The CDR3, as DNA: TGTGCCTGGCAGTACACCTACGAGCAGTACTTA.

This chain links TRBV6-1 with TRBJ2-6, with D perhaps assigned TRBD1 or TRBD2 (5 bases each). CDR3 length: 22 residues. Trimming left V 3 bases short and J 2 bases short, with 29 bases between. Germline assignment: CDR1 MNHNS and CDR2 SASEGT. The CDR3 DNA follows: TGTGCCAGCAGTGAGGCCAAGAGGGACCAGCGCCGAATTCCGCCTGGGGCCAACGTCCTGACTTTC. This sequence encodes CASSEAKRDQRRIPPGANVLTF.

CDR3 coding DNA: TGCGCCAGCAGCTTGGTCCCAGGGGCTACAAACACCGGGGAGCTGTTTTTT. It yields the protein CASSLVPGATNTGELFF. This chain uses TRBV5-1 with TRBJ2-2, with D tentatively TRBD1 (6 bases). The V end was cut by 0 bases, the J end by 2 bases, with 14 bases between. The CDR3 sequence is 17 residues long. Germline V lookup: CDR1 SGHRS, CDR2 YFSETQ.

This CDR3 is CASTENVGTGREKLFF. CDR3 sequence (DNA): TGTGCCAGTACCGAAAATGTGGGGACAGGTCGGGAAAAACTGTTTTTT. The gene calls are TRBV19 and TRBJ1-4; 8 nucleotides align to TRBD1. V shed 7 bases, J shed 8 bases, and the junction held 15 bases outside the gene matches. Germline loops: CDR1 LNHDA, CDR2 SQIVND (reference sequence). CDR3 length: 16 amino acids.

This clonotype was recorded many times. The chain recombines TRBV7-8 with TRBJ2-1; TRBD1 matches at 7 bases. V was pared by 3 bases and J by 2 bases, with 7 bases of the junction left unmatched. Germline CDR1 is SGHVS and CDR2 is FQNEAQ. The CDR3 spans 16 residues. CDR3 in amino acids: CASSFRDSIAYNEQFF. CDR3 in DNA: TGTGCCAGCAGCTTCCGGGACAGTATCGCCTACAATGAGCAGTTCTTC.

The chain couples TRBV6-6 to TRBJ2-7, with D perhaps TRBD2 (6 bases). V was pared by 8 bases and J by 3 bases, with 14 bases between. CDR1 and CDR2 (germline): MNHNY, SVGAGI (reference sequence). This CDR3 comprises 13 residues. The CDR3 nucleotides are TGTGCCAGCTGCCGACTAGATAACTACGAGCAGTACTTC. Its protein product is CASCRLDNYEQYF.

This chain connects TRBV6-8 to TRBJ2-7; 8 bases align to TRBD1. CDR1 is MNHGY, CDR2 SAAAGT, per germline. With 2 bases clipped from V and 4 bases from J, the junction kept 4 bases outside the gene matches. CDR3 length: 14 amino acids. CDR3 sequence (DNA): TGTGCCAGCAGTTACGCAGGGGGCATTTACGAGCAGTACTTC. Residues: CASSYAGGIYEQYF.

The chain combines TRBV7-8 with TRBJ1-1, with 7 bases lining up with TRBD1. The V gene end was trimmed by 4 bases and the J gene end by 2 bases; junction bases not matched to a gene: 7. This CDR3 is 15 amino acids long. In germline, CDR1 is SGHVS, CDR2 FQNEAQ. CDR3 DNA: TGTGCCAGCAGCTCGAACAGGGGTGGAAACACTGAAGCTTTCTTT. Protein sequence: CASSSNRGGNTEAFF.

There are a few counts of this clonotype. The CDR3 reads CASSPPGGQFDEQFF. In DNA form, the CDR3 reads TGTGCCAGCTCACCACCGGGGGGGCAGTTCGATGAGCAGTTCTTC. The chain joins TRBV18 to TRBJ2-1, with D possibly TRBD2 on 7 matching bases. The CDR3 is made up of 15 amino acids. Trimming removed 0 bases from V and 8 bases from J, with 14 bases in between. Germline V gene data show CDR1 as KGHSH and CDR2 as LQKENI.

V usage is TRBV18 and J usage is TRBJ1-1; D uncertain. The germline V and J ends were trimmed by 3 bases and 4 bases, with 6 bases remaining between them. Germline CDR1 is KGHSH and CDR2 is LQKENI. This CDR3 is 12 amino acids long. CDR3 in DNA: TGTGCCAGCTCACCGCGGCTCACTGAAGCTTTCTTT. It specifies CASSPRLTEAFF.